A single sample gave rise to the 19 T cell receptor beta chains below, sequenced in a study of shared clonotypes between healthy human individuals. Generated by immunoSEQ multiplex PCR, the TCRdb table keeps only in-frame clones and is missing some. The data hold some 1.4 million clones, with 96% observed a single time. The sample comprised naive CD4+ T cells sorted from blood. Stated subset: CD45RA+ positively selected. The origin of the receptors is a man aged 25 to 40 in good health.

The chain recombines TRBV2 with TRBJ2-1; 9 bases are a match to TRBD2. Germline assignment: CDR1 SNHLY and CDR2 FYNNEI. The CDR3 is made up of 14 amino acids. With V trimmed by 7 bases and J by 3 bases, 4 bases remained unmatched. The CDR3 sequence is CASTETSGYNEQFF. In DNA form, the CDR3 reads TGTGCCAGCACTGAGACTAGCGGCTACAATGAGCAGTTCTTC.

The V gene is TRBV4-3, the J gene TRBJ1-5; D gene ambiguous. Trimming removed 0 bases from V and 5 bases from J, with 5 bases in between. This CDR3 spans 13 amino acids. The germline CDR1 and CDR2 sequences are LGHNA and YSLEER. DNA for the CDR3: TGCGCCAGCAGCCAAGATTATGATCAGCCCCAGCATTTT. Translated: CASSQDYDQPQHF.

The chain uses TRBV7-9 and TRBJ2-7; 10 nucleotides align to TRBD2. This CDR3 is 19 amino acids long. V was clipped by 1 base and J by 2 bases; unmatched bases: 14. Germline CDR1 reads SEHNR; CDR2 reads FQNEAQ (reference sequence). Written as DNA, the CDR3 is TGTGCCAGCAGCTTAGGGGGGACTAGCGTAAAGCCAACTCCCTACGAGCAGTACTTC. Amino acids: CASSLGGTSVKPTPYEQYF.

The rearrangement links TRBV6-5 to TRBJ1-1; D not resolved. Trimming cost V 4 bases and J 5 bases, with 8 bases left between them. There are 12 residues in the CDR3. Germline V gives CDR1 MNHEY, CDR2 SVGAGI. CDR3 nucleotide sequence: TGTGCCAGCAGTTGGCTAGGAACTGAAGCTTTCTTT. Residues: CASSWLGTEAFF.

The V gene is TRBV7-2, the J gene TRBJ1-5; 9 nucleotides line up with TRBD1. CDR1 is SGHTA and CDR2 is FQGNSA in the germline V gene. V was pared by 5 bases and J by 2 bases, with 1 base of the junction left unmatched. The CDR3 extends over 14 amino acids. The CDR3 DNA sequence: TGTGCCAGCAGCGGGGACAGGGGCAATCAGCCCCAGCATTTT. Protein: CASSGDRGNQPQHF. The entire variable domain, with the rest obtained from reference TRBV7-2 and TRBJ1-5, is as follows: GAGVSQSPSNKVTEKGKDVELRCDPISGHTALYWYRQSLGQGLEFLIYFQGNSAPDKSGLPSDRFSAERTGGSVSTLTIQRTQQEDSAVYLCASSGDRGNQPQHFGDGTRLSIL.

This rearrangement joins TRBV6-5 to TRBJ1-4, with no clear D. The V end lost 0 bases, the J end lost 5 bases, and 13 bases lay between the germline ends. Germline CDR1 is MNHEY and CDR2 is SVGAGI. This CDR3 has 16 residues. Written as DNA, the CDR3 is TGTGCCAGCAGTTACTCCGCGGAAGCGCGGAATGAAAAACTGTTTTTT. It translates to CASSYSAEARNEKLFF.

The V and J genes are TRBV27 and TRBJ2-2; 8 positions match TRBD1. CDR1 MNHEY and CDR2 SMNVEV come from the germline V gene (reference sequence). This CDR3 is 14 amino acids long. Unmatched junction bases numbered 3, after V lost 2 bases and J lost 7 bases. Here the CDR3 DNA reads TGTGCCAGCAGTTTACAGGGGGCTAACGGGGAGCTGTTTTTT. Translating gives CASSLQGANGELFF.

The chain combines TRBV18 with TRBJ1-4; D perhaps matches TRBD1 (6 bases). Per germline, CDR1 KGHSH and CDR2 LQKENI. The V and J ends lost 4 bases and 4 bases respectively, with 16 bases between them. The CDR3 runs to 16 residues. CDR3 bases: TGTGCCAGCTCACTCAAGGGGGACGGGATTAATGAAAAACTGTTTTTT. This encodes CASSLKGDGINEKLFF. Supplemented by reference TRBV18 and TRBJ1-4, the full variable domain reads NAGVMQNPRHLVRRRGQEARLRCSPMKGHSHVYWYRQLPEEGLKFMVYLQKENIIDESGMPKERFSAEFPKEGPSILRIQQVVRGDSAAYFCASSLKGDGINEKLFFGSGTQLSVL.

This rearrangement joins TRBV28 to TRBJ2-3; D is uncertain. Trimming took 2 bases from V and 2 from J, leaving 8 bases between them. The CDR3 runs to 14 residues. Germline lookup yields CDR1 MDHEN and CDR2 SYDVKM. The CDR3: CASSLSYFTDTQYF. CDR3 nucleotides: TGTGCCAGCAGTTTAAGCTACTTCACAGATACGCAGTATTTT.

The V gene is TRBV10-3, the J gene TRBJ1-1; TRBD1 aligns across 7 bases. The ends lost 2 bases at V and 9 bases at J; junction bases unmatched: 12. This CDR3 is 15 amino acids long. The germline V gene encodes CDR1 ENHRY and CDR2 SYGVKD. The CDR3, as DNA: TGTGCCATCAGTGAGACCAGCTTTTCAGGGGGTAAAGCTTTCTTT. Translated, it gives CAISETSFSGGKAFF.

This rearrangement joins TRBV29-1 to TRBJ1-1, with D possibly being TRBD1 (6 bases). The germline V and J ends were trimmed by 6 bases and 3 bases, with 17 bases remaining between them. The CDR3 spans 14 residues. CDR1 and CDR2 (germline): SQVTM, ANQGSEA. The DNA for the CDR3 is TGCAGCGTGGGAGGTCTGGGGGCATACACTGAAGCTTTCTTT. It yields the protein CSVGGLGAYTEAFF.

The rearrangement links TRBV14 to TRBJ2-7, with 7 positions matching TRBD2. Germline V gene lookup returns CDR1 SGHDN and CDR2 FVKESK. The J segment lost 1 base and the V segment lost 3 bases, leaving 6 bases of the junction unmatched. The length of the CDR3 is 15 residues. Here the CDR3 DNA reads TGTGCCAGCAGCCACCCGCGGGGGATTTCCTACGAGCAGTACTTC. Protein sequence: CASSHPRGISYEQYF.

The chain carries TRBV4-1 and TRBJ1-1; 7 positions agree with TRBD1. The length of the CDR3 is 15 residues. Losses at the gene ends were 0 bases for V and 4 bases for J; bases not matched to a gene: 5. CDR1 and CDR2 from the germline V gene are MGHRA and YSYEKL. The CDR3, as DNA: TGCGCCAGCAGCCAAGATCGTTCAGGGGGCACTGAAGCTTTCTTT. Translated: CASSQDRSGGTEAFF.

The gene calls are TRBV5-5 and TRBJ2-7; 7 bases align to TRBD1. The CDR3 contains 15 residues. V gave up 0 bases and J gave up 3 bases; unmatched junction bases: 6. Per the germline V gene, CDR1 is SGHKS and CDR2 is YYEKEE (reference sequence). The CDR3 loop reads CASSLALGQDYEQYF. Here the CDR3 DNA reads TGTGCCAGCAGCTTGGCCCTCGGACAGGACTACGAGCAGTACTTC.

The chain recombines TRBV29-1 with TRBJ2-1, with D possibly being TRBD1 or TRBD2 (5 bases each). V lost 8 bases, J lost 4 bases, and 15 bases lay in between. The V gene's germline CDR1 is SQVTM and CDR2 ANQGSEA. This CDR3 has 13 amino acids. The CDR3 reads CSLGRDHYNEQFF. Written as DNA, the CDR3 is TGCAGCCTCGGACGGGACCATTACAATGAGCAGTTCTTC.

The chain uses TRBV6-1 and TRBJ1-1, with D uncertain. This CDR3 contains 13 residues. The V gene lost 2 bases and the J gene lost 7 bases, with 11 bases spanning the gap. CDR1 and CDR2 from the germline V gene are MNHNS and SASEGT. This CDR3 is CASSETRELEAFF. The CDR3 DNA sequence: TGTGCCAGCAGTGAAACACGTGAACTTGAAGCTTTCTTT.

The rearrangement links TRBV5-1 to TRBJ2-2; 12 positions match TRBD2. This CDR3 contains 16 residues. Germline values: CDR1 SGHRS, CDR2 YFSETQ. The trim removed 5 bases at V and 5 bases at J, leaving 7 bases unmatched. The CDR3 loop reads CASRQRLAGVTGELFF. The CDR3 coding sequence is TGCGCCAGCAGGCAAAGACTAGCGGGAGTTACCGGGGAGCTGTTTTTT.

The chain uses TRBV19 and TRBJ2-1; 7 nucleotides agree with TRBD1. J lost 3 bases, V lost 4 bases, and 12 bases had no gene match. Germline V CDR1 and CDR2: LNHDA, SQIVND (reference sequence). The CDR3 extends over 17 amino acids. The CDR3 nucleotides are TGTGCCAGTAGTAGGCCCGGAGACAGGGTCGGCTACAATGAGCAGTTCTTC. Protein product: CASSRPGDRVGYNEQFF.

Only one count was recorded for this clone. The gene calls are TRBV4-1 and TRBJ2-2, with unresolved D. The CDR3 length is 15 residues. Germline lookup yields CDR1 MGHRA and CDR2 YSYEKL. V shed 1 base and J shed 2 bases, with 8 bases lying between them. This chain's CDR3 is CASSQALANTGELFF. CDR3 nucleotides: TGCGCCAGCAGCCAAGCCCTGGCCAACACCGGGGAGCTGTTTTTT.